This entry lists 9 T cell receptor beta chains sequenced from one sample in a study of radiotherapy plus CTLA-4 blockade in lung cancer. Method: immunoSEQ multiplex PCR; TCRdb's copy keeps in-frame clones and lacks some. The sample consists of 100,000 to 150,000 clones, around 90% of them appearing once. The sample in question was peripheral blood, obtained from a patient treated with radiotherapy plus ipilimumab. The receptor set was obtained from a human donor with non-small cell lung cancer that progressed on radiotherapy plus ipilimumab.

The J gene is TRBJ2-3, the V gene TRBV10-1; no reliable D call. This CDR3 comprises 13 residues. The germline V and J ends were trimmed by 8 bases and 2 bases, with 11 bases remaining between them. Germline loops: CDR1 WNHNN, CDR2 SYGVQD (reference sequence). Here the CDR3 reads CASQQELTDTQYF. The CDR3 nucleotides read TGCGCCAGCCAGCAGGAGCTCACAGATACGCAGTATTTT.

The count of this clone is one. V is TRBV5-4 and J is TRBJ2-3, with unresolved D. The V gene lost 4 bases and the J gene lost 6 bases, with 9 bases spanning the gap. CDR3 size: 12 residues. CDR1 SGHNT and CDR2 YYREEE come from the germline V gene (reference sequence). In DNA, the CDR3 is TGTGCCAGCAGCCACCCCTTCGATACGCAGTATTTT. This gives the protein CASSHPFDTQYF. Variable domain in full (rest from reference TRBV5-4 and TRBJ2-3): ETGVTQSPTHLIKTRGQQVTLRCSSQSGHNTVSWYQQALGQGPQFIFQYYREEENGRGNFPPRFSGLQFPNYSSELNVNALELDDSALYLCASSHPFDTQYFGPGTRLTVL.

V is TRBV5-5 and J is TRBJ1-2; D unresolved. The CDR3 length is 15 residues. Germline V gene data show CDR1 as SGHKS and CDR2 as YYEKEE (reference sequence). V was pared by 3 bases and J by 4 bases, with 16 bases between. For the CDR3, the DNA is TGTGCCAGCAGCTCGATAGTCCCGGACTTCTATGGCTACACCTTC. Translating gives CASSSIVPDFYGYTF.

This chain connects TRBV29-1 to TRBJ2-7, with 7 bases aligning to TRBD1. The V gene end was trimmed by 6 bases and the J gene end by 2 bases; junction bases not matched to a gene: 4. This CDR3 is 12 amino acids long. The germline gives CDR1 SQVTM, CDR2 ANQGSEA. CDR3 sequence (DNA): TGCAGCGTGGGACAGAGCACCTACGAGCAGTACTTC. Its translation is CSVGQSTYEQYF.

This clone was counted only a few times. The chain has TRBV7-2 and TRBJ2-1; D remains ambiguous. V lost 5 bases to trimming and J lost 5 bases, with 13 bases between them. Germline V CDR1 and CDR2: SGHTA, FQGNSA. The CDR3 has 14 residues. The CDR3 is CASSPRASHNEQFF. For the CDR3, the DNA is TGTGCCAGCAGCCCCCGGGCGTCGCACAATGAGCAGTTCTTC.

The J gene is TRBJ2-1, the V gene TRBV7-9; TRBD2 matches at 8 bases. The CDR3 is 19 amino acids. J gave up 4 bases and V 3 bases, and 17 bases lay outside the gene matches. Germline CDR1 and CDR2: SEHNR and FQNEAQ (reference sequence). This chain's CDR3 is CASSFTGLGVLTAYNEQFF. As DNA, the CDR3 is TGTGCCAGCAGCTTTACGGGACTAGGAGTCCTAACTGCGTACAATGAGCAGTTCTTC.

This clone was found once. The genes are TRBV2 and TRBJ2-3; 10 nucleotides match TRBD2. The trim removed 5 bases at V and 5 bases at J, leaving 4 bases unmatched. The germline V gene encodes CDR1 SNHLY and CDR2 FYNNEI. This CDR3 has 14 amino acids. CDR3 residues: CASSRASGGDTQYF. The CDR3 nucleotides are TGTGCCAGCAGTCGGGCTAGCGGGGGAGATACGCAGTATTTT.

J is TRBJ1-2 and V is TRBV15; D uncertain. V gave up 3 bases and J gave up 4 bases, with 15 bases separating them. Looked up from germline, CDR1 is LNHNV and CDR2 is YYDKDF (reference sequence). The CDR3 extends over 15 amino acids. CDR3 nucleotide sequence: TGTGCCACCAGCAGTCGGGGATTCACTCTCTATGGCTACACCTTC. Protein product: CATSSRGFTLYGYTF. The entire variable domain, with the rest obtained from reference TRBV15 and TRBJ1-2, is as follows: DAMVIQNPRYQVTQFGKPVTLSCSQTLNHNVMYWYQQKSSQAPKLLFHYYDKDFNNEADTPDNFQSRRPNTSFCFLDIRSPGLGDTAMYLCATSSRGFTLYGYTFGSGTRLTVV.

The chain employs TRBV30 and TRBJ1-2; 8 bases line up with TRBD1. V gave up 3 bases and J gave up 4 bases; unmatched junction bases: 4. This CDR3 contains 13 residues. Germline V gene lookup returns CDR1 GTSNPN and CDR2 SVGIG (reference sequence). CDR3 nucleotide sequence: TGTGCCTGGAGCCTGACAGGGGCCTATGGCTACACCTTC. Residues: CAWSLTGAYGYTF.